The entry that follows covers one TCR beta chain sequence. The sample originates from a study of preoperative IRX-2 immunotherapy in early breast cancer. As to treatment: preoperative locoregional IRX-2 cytokine immunotherapy. In germline, CDR1 is KGHSH, CDR2 LQKENI. This CDR3 spans 16 amino acids. Trimming took 1 base from V and 3 from J; bases not matched to a gene: 4. Libraries were prepared by immunoSEQ multiplex PCR; TCRdb keeps only in-frame clonotypes and omits some of them. The sample holds some 59,000 clones, around 94% seen once. The receptor was isolated from a human donor with breast cancer. This specimen was taken from a patient treated with IRX-2 immunotherapy. The chain is built from TRBV18 and TRBJ2-4; TRBD1 agrees at 9 bases. This chain's CDR3 is CASSPQTGGVKNIQYF. CDR3 nucleotides: TGTGCCAGCTCACCACAAACAGGGGGCGTCAAAAACATTCAGTACTTC.